The 12 T cell receptor beta chains listed next were all sequenced from one sample in a study of T cells in Graves' hyperthyroidism and ophthalmopathy. The investigators amplified TCR beta CDR3 regions from RNA transcripts. When the TCR CDR3 underwent first-round RT-PCR, the HTBI primer set was used. Using its own MiXCR run on the multiplex PCR reads, TCRdb lists one record per CDR3 protein. This sample has 560,000 or so distinct CDR3 sequences, with 46% found just once. The specimen was peripheral blood or thyroid tissue (not recorded which). The origin of the receptors is a woman in her late teens or twenties with Graves' hyperthyroidism.

The chain has TRBV5-1 and TRBJ2-7, with TRBD2 matching over 13 bases. V lost 4 bases and J lost 5; bases outside the gene matches: 6. CDR3 length: 15 residues. Germline CDR1 and CDR2: SGHRS and YFSETQ. DNA of the CDR3: TGCGCCAGCAGCCTCGGACTAGCGGGAGCGGACGAGCAGTACTTC. As protein: CASSLGLAGADEQYF.

This clonotype was recorded a few times. V usage is TRBV19 and J usage is TRBJ1-1; the D is unclear. The CDR3 spans 14 residues. V lost 3 bases and J lost 1, with 9 bases in between. CDR1 is LNHDA and CDR2 is SQIVND in the germline V gene (reference sequence). CDR3 sequence: CASSIEGRNTEAFF. CDR3 in DNA: TGTGCCAGTAGTATTGAGGGCAGGAACACTGAAGCTTTCTTT.

CDR3 sequence reads: CSATGTGATNEKLFF. DNA for the CDR3: TGCAGTGCTACCGGGACAGGGGCAACTAATGAAAAACTGTTTTTT. This chain joins TRBV20-1 and TRBJ1-4, with 10 bases aligning to TRBD1. Germline V CDR1 and CDR2: DFQATT, SNEGSKA (reference sequence). The V gene end was trimmed by 4 bases and the J gene end by 0 bases; junction bases not matched to a gene: 2. The CDR3 extends over 15 amino acids.

This clonotype qualifies as medium-sized (0.01 to 0.1%). V usage is TRBV29-1 and J usage is TRBJ1-5; maybe TRBD1 (5 bases). CDR3 length: 14 amino acids. Germline V CDR1 and CDR2: SQVTM, ANQGSEA. V was trimmed by 4 bases and J by 2 bases, leaving 12 bases between them. As DNA, the CDR3 is TGCAGCGTTGTTTCCGGGGACGGCAATCAGCCCCAGCATTTT. It yields the protein CSVVSGDGNQPQHF.

On this clonotype: A much larger clone is a single base away; this may be a read error. The chain uses TRBV9 and TRBJ1-2, with no clear D. The CDR3 extends over 14 amino acids. The V gene's germline CDR1 is SGDLS and CDR2 YYNGEE. Between the trimmed V and J ends, which lost 2 bases and 6 bases, there was a span of 14 bases. The CDR3, as DNA: TGTGCCAGCAGCGTTGGACGGGAGCCCCATGGCTACACCTTC. Protein sequence: CASSVGREPHGYTF.

This clonotype was recorded at least ten times. This chain joins TRBV7-3 and TRBJ2-7, with 7 bases that match TRBD1. The germline V gene has CDR1 SGHTA and CDR2 FQGTGA. CDR3 length: 15 residues. The V and J ends lost 5 bases and 3 bases, in that order; junction bases with no gene match: 10. CDR3 in DNA: TGTGCCAGCAGCCCTAACCGGGACAGAGGCTACGAGCAGTACTTC. This codes for CASSPNRDRGYEQYF.

The V gene is TRBV20-1, the J gene TRBJ1-3, with D uncertain. The CDR3 is made up of 14 amino acids. V lost 6 bases to trimming and J lost 2 bases, with 14 bases between them. Per germline, CDR1 DFQATT and CDR2 SNEGSKA (reference sequence). The CDR3 region is CSATGFDPGNTIYF. As DNA, the CDR3 is TGCAGTGCCACCGGTTTTGACCCTGGAAACACCATATATTTT.

This clonotype occurred many times. This chain uses TRBV10-3 with TRBJ2-2; a possible D gene is TRBD1 (5 bases). The CDR3 is 12 amino acids. Trimming cost V 9 bases and J 2 bases, with 7 bases left between them. Germline CDR1 and CDR2: ENHRY and SYGVKD. CDR3 DNA sequence: TGTGCCATACAGGCAAACACCGGGGAGCTGTTTTTT. Translating it yields CAIQANTGELFF.

This chain joins TRBV7-3 and TRBJ2-2; D uncertain. Germline assignment: CDR1 SGHTA and CDR2 FQGTGA. There are 14 residues in the CDR3. Trimming removed 5 bases at V and 1 base at J, with 8 bases between. This CDR3 reads CASSPRRNTGELFF. The DNA of the CDR3 is TGTGCCAGCAGCCCCCGACGGAACACCGGGGAGCTGTTTTTT.

This clonotype has only a few counts. V usage is TRBV7-6 and J usage is TRBJ2-2, with a tentative D call TRBD2 (5 bases). The CDR3 runs to 18 residues. V lost 0 bases to trimming and J lost 7 bases, with 21 bases between them. CDR1 and CDR2 from the germline V gene are SGHVS and FNYEAQ. The CDR3 sequence is CASSLAEGGPALFGELFF. The CDR3 DNA sequence: TGTGCCAGCAGCTTAGCGGAAGGAGGCCCGGCTCTCTTCGGGGAGCTGTTTTTT.

This clonotype was detected only a few times. J is TRBJ2-2 and V is TRBV25-1; no clear D. CDR1 is MGHDK, CDR2 SYGVNS, per germline. This CDR3 spans 17 amino acids. Trimming took 3 bases from V and 2 from J, leaving 16 bases between them. The CDR3 nucleotides read TGTGCCAGCAGTGAGACTTTGTTGGCGGTAAACACCGGGGAGCTGTTTTTT. Amino acid sequence: CASSETLLAVNTGELFF.

The chain is built from TRBV9 and TRBJ2-2; TRBD2 agrees at 8 bases. CDR3 length equals 15 residues. V shed 3 bases, J shed 6 bases, and the junction held 7 bases outside the gene matches. CDR1 is SGDLS, CDR2 YYNGEE, per germline. CDR3 protein: CASSASGSGAGELFF. CDR3 bases: TGTGCCAGCAGCGCGAGCGGGAGTGGAGCCGGGGAGCTGTTTTTT.